This T cell receptor beta chain stems from a study of CD8 T cells in Susac syndrome. General study findings and limits: TCR sequencing and HLA analysis covered a relatively small number of individuals.

Germline V gives CDR1 GTSNPN, CDR2 SVGIG (reference sequence). V shed 2 bases and J 2 bases; nucleotides not matched to a gene: 1. The CDR3 sequence is 14 residues long. An input of about 0.5 to 1 ug of RNA was subjected to reverse transcription using random hexamers. Amplification of TCR beta CDR3 used immunoSEQ multiplex PCR across 54 Vbeta and 13 Jbeta. TCRdb re-called the immunoSEQ multiplex PCR reads through MiXCR, storing one row per CDR3 protein. The sample has about 440,000 distinct CDR3 sequences, approximately 85% seen once; the top ten hold roughly 0.1%. Concerning this clonotype itself: Its antigen is not known.

Sequencing of TCR beta was undertaken in CD8+ and CD4+ T cells derived from blood. TEMRA cells were FACS-enriched, while CD8+ and CD4+ T cells were negatively isolated. The receptor's source is a human donor with multiple sclerosis. This rearrangement joins TRBV30 to TRBJ1-2, with 11 bases identical to TRBD1. The sample comprised CD8+ T cells from PBMCs. The CDR3 nucleotides read TGTGCCTGGAGTCGGGACAGGGGGAACTATGGCTACACCTTC. Protein: CAWSRDRGNYGYTF.